One sample yielded the 9 T cell receptor beta chains listed below, sequenced in a study of OX40 agonist ivuxolimab in advanced cancers. The table came from immunoSEQ multiplex PCR; TCRdb's copy has only in-frame clones and leaves some out. Of tens of thousands of clones listed, about 88% are singletons. The specimen was CD4+ or CD8+ T cells sorted from blood, collected in a trial of the OX40 agonist ivuxolimab. All receptors derive from an adult with an advanced solid tumor such as melanoma, head and neck, liver or kidney cancer.

V and J are TRBV19 and TRBJ2-7, with 8 positions matching TRBD2. CDR1 is LNHDA, CDR2 SQIVND, per germline (reference sequence). Unmatched junction bases numbered 11, after V lost 8 bases and J lost 5 bases. This CDR3 is built from 14 residues. This chain's CDR3 is CASGYGGGTHEQYF. CDR3 bases: TGTGCCAGTGGTTATGGCGGGGGGACCCACGAGCAGTACTTC. The full variable domain, in which reference TRBV19 and TRBJ2-7 provide the parts outside the CDR3, is DGGITQSPKYLFRKEGQNVTLSCEQNLNHDAMYWYRQDPGQGLRLIYYSQIVNDFQKGDIAEGYSVSREKKESFPLTVTSAQKNPTAFYLCASGYGGGTHEQYFGPGTRLTVT.

This clone was seen a few times. The rearrangement links TRBV9 to TRBJ2-1; 11 positions match TRBD2. Germline V lookup: CDR1 SGDLS, CDR2 YYNGEE. The length of the CDR3 is 16 residues. Trimming at V came to 0 bases and at J to 15 bases, leaving 14 bases not matched to a gene. The CDR3 loop is CASSVGLAGGPGALFF. DNA of the CDR3: TGTGCCAGCAGCGTAGGTTTAGCGGGAGGGCCGGGAGCCCTGTTCTTC.

The chain carries TRBV29-1 and TRBJ1-1; 9 nucleotides match TRBD1. This CDR3 has 13 amino acids. Germline loops: CDR1 SQVTM, CDR2 ANQGSEA. The trim removed 6 bases at V and 4 bases at J, leaving 6 bases unmatched. DNA for the CDR3: TGCAGCGTCGCGGGACAGGGAAGCACTGAAGCTTTCTTT. Its translation: CSVAGQGSTEAFF.

The chain couples TRBV28 to TRBJ2-4; 10 bases fit TRBD2. Germline CDR1 MDHEN, CDR2 SYDVKM. The junction had 8 bases not matched to a gene; V was cut back by 2 bases and J by 1 base. This CDR3 region has 18 residues. The CDR3 sequence is CASSLTSGISEAKNIQYF. CDR3 sequence (DNA): TGTGCCAGCAGTTTAACTAGCGGGATCTCCGAGGCCAAAAACATTCAGTACTTC.

The genes are TRBV19 and TRBJ1-2; weak D call: TRBD1 (5 bases). The CDR3 covers 13 residues. V lost 7 bases, J lost 4 bases, and 13 bases lay in between. Germline V gives CDR1 LNHDA, CDR2 SQIVND (reference sequence). For the CDR3, the DNA is TGTGCCAGTAAGCTCTACGGGGGCTATGGCTACACCTTC. Its translation is CASKLYGGYGYTF. Supplemented by reference TRBV19 and TRBJ1-2, the full variable domain reads DGGITQSPKYLFRKEGQNVTLSCEQNLNHDAMYWYRQDPGQGLRLIYYSQIVNDFQKGDIAEGYSVSREKKESFPLTVTSAQKNPTAFYLCASKLYGGYGYTFGSGTRLTVV.

DNA of the CDR3: TGCGCCAGCAGCTTGGTGGGGTACGAGCAGTACTTC. Its protein product is CASSLVGYEQYF. V and J are TRBV5-1 and TRBJ2-7; D unresolved. V lost 0 bases and J 4 bases, leaving 5 bases between the germline ends. The germline gives CDR1 SGHRS, CDR2 YFSETQ. CDR3 length: 12 residues.

J is TRBJ2-4 and V is TRBV10-1; 8 bases match TRBD1. Germline values: CDR1 WNHNN, CDR2 SYGVQD (reference sequence). The CDR3 has 14 amino acids. Trimming cost V 0 bases and J 7 bases; bases outside gene matches: 2. CDR3 DNA sequence: TGCGCCAGCAGTGAGTCGGACAGGGCCAACATTCAGTACTTC. Its translation: CASSESDRANIQYF.

The rearrangement uses TRBV2 and TRBJ2-1; 7 bases line up with TRBD1. Germline trimming cut 0 bases from V and 14 bases from J; bases unmatched to any gene: 7. Germline CDR1 and CDR2: SNHLY and FYNNEI. CDR3 length: 13 residues. The CDR3 loop is CASSEASGGAEFF. For the CDR3, the DNA is TGTGCCAGCAGTGAAGCTTCAGGGGGAGCGGAGTTCTTC.

The chain couples TRBV18 to TRBJ1-2; the D gene is possibly TRBD1 (6 bases). The CDR3 contains 13 residues. V was cut by 5 bases and J by 8 bases, with 15 bases left in between. The germline CDR1 and CDR2 sequences are KGHSH and LQKENI. The CDR3 DNA follows: TGTGCCAGCTCATCAACACAGGGACACGGCTACACCTTC. It specifies CASSSTQGHGYTF.